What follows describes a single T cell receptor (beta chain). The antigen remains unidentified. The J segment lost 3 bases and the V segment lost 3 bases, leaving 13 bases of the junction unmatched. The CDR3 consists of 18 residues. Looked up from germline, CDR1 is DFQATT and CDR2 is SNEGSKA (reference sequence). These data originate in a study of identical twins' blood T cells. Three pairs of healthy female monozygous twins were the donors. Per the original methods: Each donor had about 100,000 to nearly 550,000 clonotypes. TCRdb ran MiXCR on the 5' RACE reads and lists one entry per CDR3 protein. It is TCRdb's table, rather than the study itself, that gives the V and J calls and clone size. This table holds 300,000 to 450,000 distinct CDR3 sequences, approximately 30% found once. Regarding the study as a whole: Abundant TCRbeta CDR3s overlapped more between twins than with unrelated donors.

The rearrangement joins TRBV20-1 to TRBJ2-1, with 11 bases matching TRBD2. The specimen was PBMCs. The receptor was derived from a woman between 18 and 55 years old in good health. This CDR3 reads CSASTTNSGGAFYNEQFF. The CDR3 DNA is TGCAGTGCTAGTACGACGAATAGCGGGGGGGCCTTCTACAATGAGCAGTTCTTC.